This TCR beta chain was identified during a study of siplizumab effects on memory and regulatory T cells. Overall study findings and caveats: Whether the proliferating Tregs (from siplizumab cultures) were suppressive was not confirmed.

Data came from immunoSEQ multiplex PCR; TCRdb stores just in-frame clones and leaves some out. The table has tens of thousands of clones, 95% to 97% seen once. Details on this clone: Antigen specificity is unknown.

This CDR3 spans 17 amino acids. Germline-derived CDR1 and CDR2 are SGHTA and FQGNSA. V was pared by 5 bases and J by 6 bases, with 14 bases of the junction left unmatched. The chain joins TRBV7-2 to TRBJ2-4; 9 bases are shared with TRBD1. The sample consisted of naive CD4+ T cells sorted from blood. The receptor's source is a human donor in good health. CDR3 nucleotides: TGTGCCAGCAGCGAAGTACTTGGTGGGACAGGGAGAAACATTCAGTACTTC. Protein product: CASSEVLGGTGRNIQYF. The full variable domain, completed using reference TRBV7-2 and TRBJ2-4, is GAGVSQSPSNKVTEKGKDVELRCDPISGHTALYWYRQSLGQGLEFLIYFQGNSAPDKSGLPSDRFSAERTGGSVSTLTIQRTQQEDSAVYLCASSEVLGGTGRNIQYFGAGTRLSVL.